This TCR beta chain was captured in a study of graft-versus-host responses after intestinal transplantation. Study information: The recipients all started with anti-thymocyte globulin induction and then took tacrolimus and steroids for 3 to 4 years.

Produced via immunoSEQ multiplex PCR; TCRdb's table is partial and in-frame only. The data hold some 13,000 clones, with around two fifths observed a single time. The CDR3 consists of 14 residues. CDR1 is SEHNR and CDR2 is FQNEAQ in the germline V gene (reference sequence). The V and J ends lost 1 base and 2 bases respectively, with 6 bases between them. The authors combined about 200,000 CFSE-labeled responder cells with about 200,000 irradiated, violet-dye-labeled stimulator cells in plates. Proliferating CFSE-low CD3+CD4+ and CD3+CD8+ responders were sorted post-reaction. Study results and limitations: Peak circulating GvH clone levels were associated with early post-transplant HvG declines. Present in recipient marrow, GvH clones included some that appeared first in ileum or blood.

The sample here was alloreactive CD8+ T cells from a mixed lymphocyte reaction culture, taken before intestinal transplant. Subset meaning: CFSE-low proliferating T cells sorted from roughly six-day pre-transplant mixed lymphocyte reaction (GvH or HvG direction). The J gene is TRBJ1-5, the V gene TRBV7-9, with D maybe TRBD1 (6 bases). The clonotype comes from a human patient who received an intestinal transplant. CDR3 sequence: CASSLGQGNQPQHF. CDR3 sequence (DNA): TGTGCCAGCAGCTTAGGACAGGGCAATCAGCCCCAGCATTTT.